Listed below are T cell receptor beta chains from one sample, sequenced in a study of blood T cell repertoires in COVID-19. The table came from immunoSEQ multiplex PCR; TCRdb's copy has only in-frame clones and leaves some out. The sample shows some 80,000 clones, about 90% of them seen only once. The specimen sequenced was peripheral blood. The receptors come from a human donor in a cohort sampled during active COVID-19. Each CDR3 is given with its conserved first and last residue. D genes are given only for firm matches. Where a row states a size, it is once, few, many or the class of an expanded clone; other rows omit it.

clone_size,v_call,d_call,j_call,cdr3_nt,cdr3_aa
NA,TRBV12-3/TRBV12-4,NA,TRBJ1-5,TGTGCCAGCAGTGAACTTAGACAGCCCCAGCATTTT,CASSELRQPQHF
NA,TRBV29-1,TRBD2,TRBJ2-1,TGCAGCGTTGAATTTGATCTGCGGGAGAATGAGCAGTTCTTC,CSVEFDLRENEQFF
few,TRBV6-5,NA,TRBJ1-1,TGTGCCAGCAGTTCCACGGGAAGACGGGCTTTCTTT,CASSSTGRRAFF
NA,TRBV19,NA,TRBJ2-2,TGTGCCAGTACTCAATGGGGGCTGAACACCGGGGAGCTGTTTTTT,CASTQWGLNTGELFF
NA,TRBV7-9,TRBD2,TRBJ2-1,TGTGCCAGCAGCCCGCGGACTAGCGGGAGCCGGCCCTACAATGAGCAGTTCTTC,CASSPRTSGSRPYNEQFF
once,TRBV28,NA,TRBJ2-7,TGTGCCAGCAGTTTAATCGGGGGGCATATGAGCTCCTACGAGCAGTACTTC,CASSLIGGHMSSYEQYF
NA,TRBV4-1,NA,TRBJ1-2,TGCGCCAGCAGCCAAGGGGGGAGGCGTGACTATGGCTACACCTTC,CASSQGGRRDYGYTF
NA,TRBV7-8,TRBD1,TRBJ1-1,TGTGCCAGCAGCTTAACGGGACAGGGGAACACTGAAGCTTTCTTT,CASSLTGQGNTEAFF
NA,TRBV28,NA,TRBJ2-2,TGTGCCAGCAGCAAGACAACCGGGGAGCTGTTTTTT,CASSKTTGELFF
NA,TRBV6-2/TRBV6-3,TRBD2,TRBJ2-1,TGTGCCAGCAGTTATTGGTCGGGACTAGACTACAATGAGCAGTTCTTC,CASSYWSGLDYNEQFF
NA,TRBV12-1,NA,TRBJ2-7,TGTGCCAGCAGCTTTGGCACTAGCGGGAGGCTAGACGAGCAGTACTTC,CASSFGTSGRLDEQYF
NA,TRBV4-1,TRBD1,TRBJ2-7,TGCGCCAGCAGCCAAGTGACAGGGGGCCCCTACGAGCAGTACTTC,CASSQVTGGPYEQYF
NA,TRBV7-2,NA,TRBJ1-5,TGTGCCAGCAGCCCGGGGACATACAATCAGCCCCAGCATTTT,CASSPGTYNQPQHF
once,TRBV6-5,TRBD1,TRBJ2-7,TGTGCCAGCAGCCGACAGGGCCCCTACGAGCAGTACTTC,CASSRQGPYEQYF
NA,TRBV5-1,TRBD1,TRBJ2-2,TGCGCCAGCAGCATCCACAGGGGGCGCGACACCGGGGAGCTGTTTTTT,CASSIHRGRDTGELFF
NA,TRBV19,TRBD1,TRBJ2-3,TGTGCCAGTAGGAACAGGGGGCGCACAGATACGCAGTATTTT,CASRNRGRTDTQYF
NA,TRBV6-5,TRBD1,TRBJ2-7,TGTGCCAGCAGTTACGGACAGGGGGCGTCCTACGAGCAGTACTTC,CASSYGQGASYEQYF
NA,TRBV28,TRBD2,TRBJ2-1,TGTGCCAGCAGTAGACTAGCGGGGCACAATGAGCAGTTCTTC,CASSRLAGHNEQFF
NA,TRBV5-4,TRBD2,TRBJ2-5,TGTGCCAGCAGCTTATCGGGAGGGCTCCAAGAGACCCAGTACTTC,CASSLSGGLQETQYF
NA,TRBV19,NA,TRBJ1-5,TGTGCCAGTAGTATAGTTTTATCAGGGGTCAATCAGCCCCAGCATTTT,CASSIVLSGVNQPQHF
NA,TRBV5-1,TRBD2,TRBJ2-2,TGCGCCAGCAGCGCGGGGGACGCCGGGGAGCTGTTTTTT,CASSAGDAGELFF
once,TRBV4-1,NA,TRBJ2-1,TGCGCCAGCAGCCACCCAATCAAGACTACGCGGGCGTCGTACAATGAGCAGTTCTTC,CASSHPIKTTRASYNEQFF